This T cell receptor beta chain emerged from a study of T cells after posttransplantation cyclophosphamide. General observations from the study: After PTCy, TRB diversity resembled that of CNI/methotrexate controls. Skin or GI-infiltrating T cells shared few TRB sequences with blood.

Sequencing used immunoSEQ multiplex PCR; TCRdb keeps in-frame clones, though not all of them. Here the sample spans approximately 39,000 clones, roughly 78% being singletons. Cyclophosphamide on days +3 and +4 followed busulfan-fludarabine conditioning and a marrow graft. As to this clone: The antigen remains undetermined.

The V segment lost 7 bases and the J segment 7 bases; nucleotides outside the gene matches: 15. Germline CDR1 is MGHRA and CDR2 is YSYEKL. The length of the CDR3 is 16 residues. The chain combines TRBV4-1 with TRBJ1-4, with 7 bases matching TRBD1. The source is a female patient in her thirties or forties who received an allogeneic stem cell transplant from a related donor, was CMV-positive, and had no GVHD. Some T cells may arise from the graft donor. The specimen comprised CD4+ T cells sorted from blood, sampled 1,900 to 2,000 days after a stem cell transplant with posttransplant cyclophosphamide. CDR3 loop: CASKTTSGTEGEKLFF. The CDR3 coding sequence is TGCGCCAGCAAAACGACTAGCGGGACAGAGGGTGAAAAACTGTTTTTT.